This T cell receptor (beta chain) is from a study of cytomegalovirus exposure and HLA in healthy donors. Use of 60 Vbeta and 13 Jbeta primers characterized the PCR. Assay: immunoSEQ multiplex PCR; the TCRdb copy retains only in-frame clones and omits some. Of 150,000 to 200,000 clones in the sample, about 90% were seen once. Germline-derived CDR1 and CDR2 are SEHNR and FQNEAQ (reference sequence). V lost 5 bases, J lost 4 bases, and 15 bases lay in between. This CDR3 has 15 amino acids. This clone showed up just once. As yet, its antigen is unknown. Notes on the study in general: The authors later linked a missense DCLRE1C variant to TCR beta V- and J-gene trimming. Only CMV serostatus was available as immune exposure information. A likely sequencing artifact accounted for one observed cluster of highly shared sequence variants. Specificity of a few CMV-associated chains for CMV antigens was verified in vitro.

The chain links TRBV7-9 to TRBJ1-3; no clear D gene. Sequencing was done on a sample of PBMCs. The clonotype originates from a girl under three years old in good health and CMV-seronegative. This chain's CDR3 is CASSPQRAEGNTIYF. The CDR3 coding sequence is TGTGCCAGCAGCCCTCAGAGGGCGGAAGGAAACACCATATATTTT.